Presented here are 3 T cell receptor beta chains from one specimen sequenced in a study of control samples from healthy donors and cancer patients. Clones were read by immunoSEQ multiplex PCR, and TCRdb kept only the in-frame ones, dropping some. This table has around 150,000 clones, almost 90% appearing once. The sample comprised blood. Receptors were obtained from a man younger than 35 in good health.

This CDR3 reads CASSLGRVQGSGYTF. The CDR3 nucleotides read TGTGCCAGCAGCTTAGGCCGCGTACAGGGTTCGGGCTACACCTTC. The chain combines TRBV7-8 with TRBJ1-2; a weak D match, TRBD1 (6 bases). The CDR3 consists of 15 residues. Germline V gives CDR1 SGHVS, CDR2 FQNEAQ. The ends were cut back, 1 base at V and 8 bases at J, with 17 bases in the middle. The entire variable domain, with the rest obtained from reference TRBV7-8 and TRBJ1-2, is as follows: GAGVSQSPRYKVAKRGQDVALRCDPISGHVSLFWYQQALGQGPEFLTYFQNEAQLDKSGLPSDRFFAERPEGSVSTLKIQRTQQEDSAVYLCASSLGRVQGSGYTFGSGTRLTVV.

The chain carries TRBV28 and TRBJ1-3; D is possibly TRBD1 (5 bases). CDR3 length equals 14 residues. Germline V gene sequence: CDR1 MDHEN, CDR2 SYDVKM. V lost 5 bases, J lost 4 bases, and 12 bases lay in between. The CDR3 spells CASSLGVEGNTIYF. In DNA form, the CDR3 reads TGTGCCAGCAGTCTAGGGGTAGAAGGAAACACCATATATTTT.

This CDR3 is CASSLPTGGDTQYF. As DNA, the CDR3 is TGTGCCAGCAGCCTACCGACAGGGGGAGATACGCAGTATTTT. J is TRBJ2-3 and V is TRBV7-2; the match to TRBD1 covers 9 bases. The CDR3 contains 14 residues. Per the germline V gene, CDR1 is SGHTA and CDR2 is FQGNSA. Trimming took 5 bases from V and 5 from J; bases not matched to a gene: 5.